Listed below are T cell receptor beta chains from one sample, sequenced in a study of human T cells and chemical hapten exposure. TCRdb reprocessed the RACE reads with MiXCR, giving one entry per CDR3 protein. The sample comprises 65,000 to 95,000 distinct CDR3 sequences, approximately 6.6% of which are singletons, and 1% to 1.5% rests with the top ten. Sample: whole blood, taken in connection with sensitization to the hapten diphenylcyclopropenone (DPC). These receptors were taken from a woman aged 30 to 39 with alopecia areata. Some clones in this sample may be carry-over from other donors' samples. CDR3s include the opening cysteine and the closing phenylalanine or tryptophan. D genes are given only for firm matches. Some rows have no size entry. The others give once, few or many, or a class for an expanded clone.

v_call,clone_size,d_call,j_call,cdr3_aa,cdr3_nt
TRBV12-3/TRBV12-4,few,TRBD1,TRBJ1-2,CATRAGGSYGYTF,TGTGCCACCCGAGCAGGGGGCAGCTATGGCTACACCTTC
TRBV7-2,few,TRBD1,TRBJ2-7,CASSTWTGTYEQYF,TGTGCCAGCAGCACATGGACAGGGACCTACGAGCAGTACTTC
TRBV19,few,-,TRBJ1-4,CASVAATNEKLFF,TGTGCCAGTGTTGCAGCAACTAATGAAAAACTGTTTTTT
TRBV19,many,-,TRBJ2-2,CASSIYGGDTGELFF,TGTGCCAGTAGTATTTATGGCGGCGACACCGGGGAGCTGTTTTTT
TRBV21-1,many,-,TRBJ2-5,CASSKEGGFETQYF,TGTGCCAGCAGCAAAGAGGGGGGGTTTGAGACCCAGTACTTC
TRBV7-2,many,-,TRBJ2-2,CASSPRLQYRSAGELFF,TGTGCCAGCAGCCCCCGCCTCCAGTATCGGAGCGCCGGGGAGCTGTTTTTT
TRBV18,many,-,TRBJ2-1,CASSQSSSYNEQFF,TGTGCCAGCTCACAGAGCAGCTCCTACAATGAGCAGTTCTTC
TRBV6-1,many,-,TRBJ2-6,CASSSGIEGTGANVLTF,TGTGCCAGCAGTTCAGGGATTGAGGGGACTGGGGCCAACGTCCTGACTTTC
TRBV6-5,few,-,TRBJ1-2,CASRGSFLANYGYTF,TGTGCCAGCAGGGGCAGTTTTCTCGCTAACTATGGCTACACCTTC
TRBV5-1,-,-,TRBJ1-2,CASSLGNYGYTF,TGCGCCAGCAGCTTGGGGAACTATGGCTACACCTTC
TRBV7-9,many,-,TRBJ1-6,CASQSGLPNSPLHF,TGTGCCAGCCAATCGGGACTCCCAAATTCACCCCTCCACTTT
TRBV4-1,-,-,TRBJ1-1,CARSQEIVMDPNTEAFF,TGCGCCAGGAGCCAAGAAATCGTTATGGACCCGAACACTGAAGCTTTCTTT
TRBV7-2,many,TRBD1,TRBJ2-3,CASSLAPGQGIDTQYF,TGTGCCAGCAGCTTAGCACCGGGACAGGGGATAGATACGCAGTATTTT
TRBV10-3,many,-,TRBJ1-4,CAISDSTDEKLFF,TGTGCCATCAGTGACAGTACGGATGAAAAACTGTTTTTT
TRBV6-5,many,-,TRBJ1-4,CASSYQTGTGNEKLFF,TGTGCCAGCAGTTACCAGACCGGGACGGGAAATGAAAAACTGTTTTTT
TRBV29-1,many,TRBD2,TRBJ2-7,CSVGTSDEQYF,TGCAGCGTCGGGACTAGCGACGAGCAGTACTTC
TRBV2,many,-,TRBJ2-7,CASSEVPYEQYF,TGTGCCAGCAGTGAAGTGCCTTACGAGCAGTACTTC
TRBV2,-,-,TRBJ2-3,CASSVGGGITDTQYF,TGTGCCAGCAGTGTGGGCGGCGGGATAACAGATACGCAGTATTTT
TRBV7-6,many,-,TRBJ2-5,CASSAGQIETQYF,TGTGCCAGCAGCGCCGGACAGATAGAGACCCAGTACTTC
TRBV6-5,many,-,TRBJ2-3,CATKRSDTQYF,TGTGCCACCAAGCGTTCAGATACGCAGTATTTT
TRBV5-1,once,-,TRBJ1-1,CASSLSGSPSTEAFF,TGCGCCAGCAGCTTGAGCGGGTCCCCGAGCACTGAAGCTTTCTTT
TRBV7-9,many,TRBD2,TRBJ2-1,CASSSGTSGGSSYNEQFF,TGTGCCAGCAGCTCGGGGACTAGCGGGGGGAGCTCCTACAATGAGCAGTTCTTC
TRBV12-3/TRBV12-4,many,-,TRBJ1-1,CASSLDPAGLNTEAFF,TGTGCCAGCAGTTTAGACCCAGCAGGGTTGAACACTGAAGCTTTCTTT
TRBV5-1,many,-,TRBJ2-7,CASSLTFPYEQYF,TGCGCCAGCAGCTTGACATTCCCCTACGAGCAGTACTTC
TRBV7-9,many,-,TRBJ1-1,CASSLSSGTATAFF,TGTGCCAGCAGCTTAAGTTCCGGGACGGCGACCGCTTTCTTT
TRBV12-3/TRBV12-4,many,-,TRBJ2-3,CASSPSSGTTDTQYF,TGTGCCAGCAGTCCCTCATCCGGGACGACAGATACGCAGTATTTT
TRBV30,-,-,TRBJ1-1,CAWSVGWLGEAFF,TGTGCCTGGAGTGTCGGGTGGTTAGGTGAAGCTTTCTTT
TRBV6-1,many,-,TRBJ1-5,CASSEAVGRNSNQPQHF,TGTGCCAGCAGTGAAGCTGTCGGCAGGAATAGCAATCAGCCCCAGCATTTT
TRBV25-1,many,-,TRBJ2-5,CASSEGPVRTETQYF,TGTGCCAGCAGCGAGGGTCCAGTCAGGACAGAGACCCAGTACTTC
TRBV5-1,-,-,TRBJ2-5,CASSLFLGGDETQYF,TGCGCCAGCAGCTTGTTTTTAGGGGGAGATGAGACCCAGTACTTC
TRBV3-1,many,TRBD1,TRBJ1-6,CASTRQGSNNSPLHF,TGTGCCAGCACCCGACAGGGGTCGAATAATTCACCCCTCCACTTT
TRBV7-2,few,-,TRBJ2-1,CASAKAGALSYNEQFF,TGTGCCAGCGCAAAGGCGGGGGCCCTCTCCTACAATGAGCAGTTCTTC
TRBV12-3/TRBV12-4,many,-,TRBJ2-3,CASSTYRGRSDTQYF,TGTGCCAGCAGTACCTACCGGGGGAGATCAGATACGCAGTATTTT
TRBV14,few,TRBD1,TRBJ2-7,CASSHGDRGHEQYF,TGTGCCAGCAGCCATGGGGACAGGGGCCACGAGCAGTACTTC
TRBV30,many,-,TRBJ1-1,CAWIGAYNTEAFF,TGTGCCTGGATAGGGGCGTACAACACTGAAGCTTTCTTT
TRBV6-2/TRBV6-3,-,-,TRBJ1-1,CASSYSWASPEAFF,TGTGCCAGCAGTTACTCGTGGGCTTCCCCTGAAGCTTTCTTT
TRBV20-1,many,TRBD2,TRBJ2-3,CSAGEGTSAGDTQYF,TGCAGTGCTGGAGAAGGGACTAGCGCGGGAGATACGCAGTATTTT
TRBV11-2,-,-,TRBJ1-2,CASAIPYTF,TGTGCCAGCGCCATCCCCTACACCTTC
TRBV13,many,-,TRBJ2-7,CASSPRQGGLQQYF,TGTGCCAGCAGCCCTAGACAGGGAGGGCTCCAGCAGTACTTC
TRBV9,few,-,TRBJ2-5,CASSTRQASPVETQYF,TGTGCCAGCAGCACCAGACAGGCCAGTCCTGTAGAGACCCAGTACTTC
TRBV15,few,TRBD1,TRBJ2-7,CATSRNGQGTEEQYF,TGTGCCACCAGCAGAAACGGACAGGGGACGGAGGAGCAGTACTTC
TRBV2,few,-,TRBJ1-5,CASSSIRESNQPQHF,TGTGCCAGCAGTTCTATCAGGGAAAGCAATCAGCCCCAGCATTTT
TRBV20-1,many,TRBD2,TRBJ2-3,CSANPRIAGAHLTDTQYF,TGCAGTGCTAATCCCCGTATAGCGGGGGCGCATCTCACAGATACGCAGTATTTT
TRBV5-8,many,-,TRBJ1-1,CASRGSWAHTEAFF,TGTGCCAGCAGGGGATCCTGGGCTCACACTGAAGCTTTCTTT
TRBV12-3/TRBV12-4,many,-,TRBJ2-7,CASRGGGTSVYEQYF,TGTGCCAGCAGAGGGGGGGGGACATCTGTCTACGAGCAGTACTTC
TRBV3-1,few,-,TRBJ1-5,CASSQAMNQPQHF,TGTGCCAGCAGCCAAGCGATGAATCAGCCCCAGCATTTT
TRBV2,few,-,TRBJ1-5,CASSVNRVGQPQHF,TGTGCCAGCAGCGTGAACAGGGTTGGTCAGCCCCAGCATTTT
TRBV10-1,many,-,TRBJ1-1,CASSRRPGEAFF,TGCGCCAGCAGTCGTCGACCAGGGGAAGCTTTCTTT
TRBV6-2/TRBV6-3,-,TRBD2,TRBJ2-1,CASSYSIAGGYNEQFF,TGTGCCAGCAGTTACTCGATAGCGGGGGGTTACAATGAGCAGTTCTTC
TRBV12-3/TRBV12-4,many,-,TRBJ1-6,CASSRTTDLSPLHF,TGTGCCAGCAGTCGCACCACAGATCTTTCACCCCTCCACTTT
TRBV6-1,-,-,TRBJ2-2,CASSENEATRMVTGELFF,TGTGCCAGCAGCGAGAATGAAGCGACTCGAATGGTTACCGGGGAGCTGTTTTTT
TRBV2,many,-,TRBJ2-4,CASSGRPTGPLAKNIQYF,TGTGCCAGCAGTGGACGACCGACAGGCCCTCTAGCCAAAAACATTCAGTACTTC
TRBV12-3/TRBV12-4,-,-,TRBJ1-5,CASSHGWGGKPQHF,TGTGCCAGCAGCCACGGTTGGGGGGGCAAGCCCCAGCATTTT
TRBV3-1,many,TRBD2,TRBJ2-2,CASSQKRGGFTGELFF,TGTGCCAGCAGCCAGAAGCGGGGGGGCTTCACCGGGGAGCTGTTTTTT
TRBV12-3/TRBV12-4,-,TRBD2,TRBJ2-2,CASSLDLGGANTGELFF,TGTGCCAGCAGTTTAGATTTGGGGGGGGCGAACACCGGGGAGCTGTTTTTT
TRBV3-1,-,-,TRBJ2-5,CASSQRGAQETQYF,TGTGCCAGCAGCCAAAGGGGAGCCCAAGAGACCCAGTACTTC
TRBV7-2,-,TRBD2,TRBJ2-3,CASSQRTSGGTITQYF,TGTGCCAGCAGCCAGAGGACTAGCGGGGGTACCATTACGCAGTATTTT
TRBV18,many,TRBD2,TRBJ2-5,CASSPGTSRLRGETQYF,TGTGCCAGCTCACCCGGGACTAGCAGGCTCCGGGGGGAGACCCAGTACTTC
TRBV4-2,many,-,TRBJ2-5,CASSPGVTGNQETQYF,TGTGCCAGCAGCCCAGGAGTTACCGGGAACCAAGAGACCCAGTACTTC